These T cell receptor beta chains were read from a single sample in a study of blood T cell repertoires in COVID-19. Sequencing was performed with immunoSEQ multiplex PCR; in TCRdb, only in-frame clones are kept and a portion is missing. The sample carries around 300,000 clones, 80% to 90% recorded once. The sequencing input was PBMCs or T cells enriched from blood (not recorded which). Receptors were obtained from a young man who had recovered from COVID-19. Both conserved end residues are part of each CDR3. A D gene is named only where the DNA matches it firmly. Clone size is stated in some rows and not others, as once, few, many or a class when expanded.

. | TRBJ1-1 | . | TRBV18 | TGTGCCAGCTCACCACAGAGCGCTGAAGCTTTCTTT | CASSPQSAEAFF
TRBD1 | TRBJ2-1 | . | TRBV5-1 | TGCGCCAGCAGCTCCCAGGGGGTAGGTTACAATGAGCAGTTCTTC | CASSSQGVGYNEQFF
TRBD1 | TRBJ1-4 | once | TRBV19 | TGTGCCAGTAACAGACAGGGGGCCTTAAATGAAAAACTGTTTTTT | CASNRQGALNEKLFF
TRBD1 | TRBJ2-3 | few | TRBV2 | TGTGCCAGCAGTCAGGACAGGGAGACAGATACGCAGTATTTT | CASSQDRETDTQYF
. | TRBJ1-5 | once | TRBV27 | TGTGCCAGCAGTATTGACAGATATAGCAATCAGCCCCAGCATTTT | CASSIDRYSNQPQHF
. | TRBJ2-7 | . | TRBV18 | TGTGCCAGCTCACCACCGCCGGGGTCTCCCTCCTACGAGCAGTACTTC | CASSPPPGSPSYEQYF
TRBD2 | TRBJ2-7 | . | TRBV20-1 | TGCAGTGCTAGTGGGGAGCGGGAGTCGTACGAGCAGTACTTC | CSASGERESYEQYF
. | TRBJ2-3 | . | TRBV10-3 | TGTGCCATCAGTGAGTCAAAGGGGGCGGGGGATACGCAGTATTTT | CAISESKGAGDTQYF
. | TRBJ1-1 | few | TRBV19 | TGTGCCAGTAGCCTCGTTAGGAACACTGAAGCTTTCTTT | CASSLVRNTEAFF
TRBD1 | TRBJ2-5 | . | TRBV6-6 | TGTGCCAGCAGCTCTGGACAGGGGCGGGGGACCCAGTACTTC | CASSSGQGRGTQYF
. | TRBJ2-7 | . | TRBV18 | TGTGCCAGCTCACACACAGGGTCCGGTTCCTACGAGCAGTACTTC | CASSHTGSGSYEQYF
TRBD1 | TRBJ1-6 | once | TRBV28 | TGTGCCAGCAGTTCAGCCGGGACAGCTAGCTCCTATAATTCACCCCTCCACTTT | CASSSAGTASSYNSPLHF
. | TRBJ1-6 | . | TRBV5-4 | TGTGCCAGCAGCCCCTTCGGTGTCGAGAGCTCCTATAATTCACCCCTCCACTTT | CASSPFGVESSYNSPLHF
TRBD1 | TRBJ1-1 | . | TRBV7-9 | TGTGCCAGCAGCCCCGACAGGGGGCCGGCTTTCTTT | CASSPDRGPAFF
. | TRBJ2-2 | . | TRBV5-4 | TGTGCCAGCTCCCTCCCAGGCCATAACACCGGGGAGCTGTTTTTT | CASSLPGHNTGELFF
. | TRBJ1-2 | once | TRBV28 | TGTGCCAGCAGTTTATTGGGTTTGGAGGGTTACGGCTACACCTTC | CASSLLGLEGYGYTF
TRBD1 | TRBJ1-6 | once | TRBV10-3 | TGTGCCATCAGGAGGGACAGGGATAATTCACCCCTCCACTTT | CAIRRDRDNSPLHF
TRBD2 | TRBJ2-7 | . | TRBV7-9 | TGTGCCAGCAGCCCGGGAAGCGGGGGACCCTACGAGCAGTACTTC | CASSPGSGGPYEQYF
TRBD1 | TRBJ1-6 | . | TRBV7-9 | TGTGCCAGCATGAGGGGGCAAGATTCACCCCTCCACTTT | CASMRGQDSPLHF
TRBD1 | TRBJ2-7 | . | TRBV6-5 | TGTGCCAGCAGTCCATCGACAGGGGGCTACGAGCAGTACTTC | CASSPSTGGYEQYF
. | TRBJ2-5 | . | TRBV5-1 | TGCGCCAGCAGCTTGGGTACCGAAGGGGCCCAGTACTTC | CASSLGTEGAQYF
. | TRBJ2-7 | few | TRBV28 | TGTGCCAGCAGTTTAGAGTCCGACGGACACATACCCTACGAGCAGTACTTC | CASSLESDGHIPYEQYF
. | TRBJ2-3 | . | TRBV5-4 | TGTGCCAGCAGCGGGGGAGGACGCACAGATACGCAGTATTTT | CASSGGGRTDTQYF
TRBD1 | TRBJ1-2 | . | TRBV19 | TGTGCCAGTAGTAGGGACAGGGGTAACTATGGCTACACCTTC | CASSRDRGNYGYTF
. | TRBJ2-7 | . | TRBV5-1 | TGCGCCAGCAGCCTCACGGCGGGGAATTACTACGAGCAGTACTTC | CASSLTAGNYYEQYF
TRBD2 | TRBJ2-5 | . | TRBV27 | TGTGCCAGCAGCCCACTAGCGGGGGGTGAGACCCAGTACTTC | CASSPLAGGETQYF
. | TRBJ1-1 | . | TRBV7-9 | TGTGCCAGCAGCTTAGCGGCAGATTTT | CASSLAADF
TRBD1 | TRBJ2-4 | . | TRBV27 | TGTGCCAGCAGTTTTCCCGACAGGGGGCTTGGGGCCAAAAACATTCAGTACTTC | CASSFPDRGLGAKNIQYF
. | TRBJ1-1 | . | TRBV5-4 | TGTGCCAGCAGCTTGGCGGGGAGAAACACTGAAGCTTTCTTT | CASSLAGRNTEAFF
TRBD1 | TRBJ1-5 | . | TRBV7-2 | TGTGCCAGCAACTGGGACAGGCGTAATCAGCCCCAGCATTTT | CASNWDRRNQPQHF
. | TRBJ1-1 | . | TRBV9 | TGTGCCAGCAGCGTAACAGGCGGAAACACTGAAGCTTTCTTT | CASSVTGGNTEAFF
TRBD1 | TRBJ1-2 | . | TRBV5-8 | TGTGCCAGCAGCTTGCGGAGGGGGCACTATGGCTACACCTTC | CASSLRRGHYGYTF